The source of this TCR beta chain is a study of cytomegalovirus exposure and HLA in healthy donors. Study-wide findings and caveats: Later genetic work tied a missense DCLRE1C variant to beta-chain V and J trimming.

Germline V gene sequence: CDR1 SGHNT, CDR2 YYREEE (reference sequence). This CDR3 is 14 amino acids long. The J segment lost 3 bases and the V segment lost 4 bases, leaving 4 bases of the junction unmatched. As to this clone: Its cognate antigen is unknown.

The study ran its PCR with 60 Vbeta and 13 Jbeta primers. Clones were sequenced by immunoSEQ multiplex PCR, and TCRdb holds only the in-frame ones, with some missing. The table includes some 150,000 clones, 60% to 85% detected once. Sequencing was carried out using PBMCs. V gene TRBV5-4 combines with J gene TRBJ1-2, with TRBD1 matching over 9 bases. The clonotype was recovered from a man younger than 35 in good health and CMV-seronegative. CDR3 loop: CASSLDRGDYGYTF. In DNA, the CDR3 is TGTGCCAGCAGCCTGGACAGGGGTGACTATGGCTACACCTTC.